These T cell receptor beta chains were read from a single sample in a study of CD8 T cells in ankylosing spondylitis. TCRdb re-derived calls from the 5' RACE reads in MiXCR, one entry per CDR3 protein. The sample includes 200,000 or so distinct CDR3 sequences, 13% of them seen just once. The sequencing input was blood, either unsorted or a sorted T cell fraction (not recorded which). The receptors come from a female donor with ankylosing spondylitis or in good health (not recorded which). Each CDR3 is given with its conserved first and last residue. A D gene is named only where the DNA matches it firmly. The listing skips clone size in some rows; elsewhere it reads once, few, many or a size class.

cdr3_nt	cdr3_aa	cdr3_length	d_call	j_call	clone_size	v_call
TGTGTCAGCAGCGCGACAGGCCAAGAGACCCAGTACTTC	CVSSATGQETQYF	13	-	TRBJ2-5	-	TRBV7-7
TGTGCCAGCAGTTTACGGGTAGGGAGCGATGAGCAGTTCTTC	CASSLRVGSDEQFF	14	-	TRBJ2-1	-	TRBV12-3/TRBV12-4
TGCAGCGGCCTGGATTTATCTAACTATGGCTACACCTTC	CSGLDLSNYGYTF	13	-	TRBJ1-2	many	TRBV29-1
TGTGCCAGCAGCTTCGGACAGGGGAGTGCAGATACGCAGTATTTT	CASSFGQGSADTQYF	15	TRBD1	TRBJ2-3	many	TRBV5-8
TGCAGTGCGCAACAGGGGGCAGATCAGCCCCAGCATTTT	CSAQQGADQPQHF	13	TRBD1	TRBJ1-5	-	TRBV20-1
TGTGCCAGCAGCAAGCGGGAGGTCCGTGGGGGGACCCAGTACTTC	CASSKREVRGGTQYF	15	TRBD2	TRBJ2-5	-	TRBV7-2
TGTGCCAGCAGTTTGGGTTTGGCTCAGCCCCAGCATTTT	CASSLGLAQPQHF	13	-	TRBJ1-5	few	TRBV27
TGTGCCAGCAGCAGCGGGAGGTTCGAGACCCAGTACTTC	CASSSGRFETQYF	13	TRBD2	TRBJ2-5	-	TRBV12-3/TRBV12-4
TGCAGCGTTGATTCCACAGGGGCGGGGGCCCAGTACTTC	CSVDSTGAGAQYF	13	-	TRBJ2-5	-	TRBV29-1
TGTGCCAGCAGCTTAGATGGGGATAGCGGGAGATTGGGCGCCTACAATGAGCAGTTCTTC	CASSLDGDSGRLGAYNEQFF	20	TRBD2	TRBJ2-1	-	TRBV11-2
TGTGCCAGCAGCCAAGATATGATAGGGCAGTTCTTC	CASSQDMIGQFF	12	-	TRBJ2-1	few	TRBV3-1
TGCAGTGCTAGGCGGGATTGGTCCGGGGAGCTGTTTTTT	CSARRDWSGELFF	13	-	TRBJ2-2	many	TRBV20-1
TGCGCCAGCAGTAATGGACAGGGTGAACATGAAAAACTGTTTTTT	CASSNGQGEHEKLFF	15	TRBD1	TRBJ1-4	many	TRBV5-1
TGTGCCAGCAGCGGGCGGCTGGAGAGAACCCAGTACTTC	CASSGRLERTQYF	13	-	TRBJ2-5	few	TRBV6-1
TGTGCCAGCAGCCGCAGGACTAGCGGGAACAATGAGCAGTTCTTC	CASSRRTSGNNEQFF	15	TRBD2	TRBJ2-1	many	TRBV9
TGTGCCAGCAGGGGTGACGGTAGCAATCAGCCCCAGCATTTT	CASRGDGSNQPQHF	14	-	TRBJ1-5	many	TRBV7-9
TGCAGCGTTGATGTGACATCGAACACTGAAGCTTTCTTT	CSVDVTSNTEAFF	13	-	TRBJ1-1	many	TRBV29-1
TGCAGTGCTAGCTCAGGGGGGGAGACCCAGTACTTC	CSASSGGETQYF	12	-	TRBJ2-5	-	TRBV20-1
TGCAGTGCTGGGTCATCTGAAAATGAGCAGTTCTTC	CSAGSSENEQFF	12	-	TRBJ2-1	many	TRBV20-1
TGTGCCAGCAGCGCATCCACTAGCGGGGCTGACTCTGGGGCCAACGTCCTGACTTTC	CASSASTSGADSGANVLTF	19	TRBD2	TRBJ2-6	many	TRBV11-1
TGTGCCAGCAGAGAGAGACTAGCGGGAGGTGCAGATACGCAGTATTTT	CASRERLAGGADTQYF	16	TRBD2	TRBJ2-3	many	TRBV12-3/TRBV12-4
TGTGCCAGCAGCCGACTAGCGGGATCCTACGAGCAGTACTTC	CASSRLAGSYEQYF	14	TRBD2	TRBJ2-7	few	TRBV2